This T cell receptor (beta chain) was observed in a study of response to subunit inactivated influenza vaccine. Findings and caveats of the study: Each seasonal flu vaccination may recruit only limited new T cells, authors suggested.

This clonotype was found a few times. Its antigen is as yet unknown. TCRdb re-called the RT-PCR reads through MiXCR, storing one row per CDR3 protein. The sample records 700,000 to 900,000 distinct CDR3 sequences, 21% being singletons. The CDR3 runs to 15 residues. Germline CDR1 LNHNV, CDR2 YYDKDF (reference sequence). V lost 1 base and J 0 bases, leaving 7 bases between the germline ends. Sequences were derived from PBMCs from blood, sampled about 5 days after vaccination. The receptor was derived from a man in his fifties who received an inactivated influenza vaccine. The chain links TRBV15 to TRBJ2-1; no clear D. CDR3 in DNA: TGTGCCACCAGCAGAGTCAGGTCCTCCTACAATGAGCAGTTCTTC. Translating it yields CATSRVRSSYNEQFF.